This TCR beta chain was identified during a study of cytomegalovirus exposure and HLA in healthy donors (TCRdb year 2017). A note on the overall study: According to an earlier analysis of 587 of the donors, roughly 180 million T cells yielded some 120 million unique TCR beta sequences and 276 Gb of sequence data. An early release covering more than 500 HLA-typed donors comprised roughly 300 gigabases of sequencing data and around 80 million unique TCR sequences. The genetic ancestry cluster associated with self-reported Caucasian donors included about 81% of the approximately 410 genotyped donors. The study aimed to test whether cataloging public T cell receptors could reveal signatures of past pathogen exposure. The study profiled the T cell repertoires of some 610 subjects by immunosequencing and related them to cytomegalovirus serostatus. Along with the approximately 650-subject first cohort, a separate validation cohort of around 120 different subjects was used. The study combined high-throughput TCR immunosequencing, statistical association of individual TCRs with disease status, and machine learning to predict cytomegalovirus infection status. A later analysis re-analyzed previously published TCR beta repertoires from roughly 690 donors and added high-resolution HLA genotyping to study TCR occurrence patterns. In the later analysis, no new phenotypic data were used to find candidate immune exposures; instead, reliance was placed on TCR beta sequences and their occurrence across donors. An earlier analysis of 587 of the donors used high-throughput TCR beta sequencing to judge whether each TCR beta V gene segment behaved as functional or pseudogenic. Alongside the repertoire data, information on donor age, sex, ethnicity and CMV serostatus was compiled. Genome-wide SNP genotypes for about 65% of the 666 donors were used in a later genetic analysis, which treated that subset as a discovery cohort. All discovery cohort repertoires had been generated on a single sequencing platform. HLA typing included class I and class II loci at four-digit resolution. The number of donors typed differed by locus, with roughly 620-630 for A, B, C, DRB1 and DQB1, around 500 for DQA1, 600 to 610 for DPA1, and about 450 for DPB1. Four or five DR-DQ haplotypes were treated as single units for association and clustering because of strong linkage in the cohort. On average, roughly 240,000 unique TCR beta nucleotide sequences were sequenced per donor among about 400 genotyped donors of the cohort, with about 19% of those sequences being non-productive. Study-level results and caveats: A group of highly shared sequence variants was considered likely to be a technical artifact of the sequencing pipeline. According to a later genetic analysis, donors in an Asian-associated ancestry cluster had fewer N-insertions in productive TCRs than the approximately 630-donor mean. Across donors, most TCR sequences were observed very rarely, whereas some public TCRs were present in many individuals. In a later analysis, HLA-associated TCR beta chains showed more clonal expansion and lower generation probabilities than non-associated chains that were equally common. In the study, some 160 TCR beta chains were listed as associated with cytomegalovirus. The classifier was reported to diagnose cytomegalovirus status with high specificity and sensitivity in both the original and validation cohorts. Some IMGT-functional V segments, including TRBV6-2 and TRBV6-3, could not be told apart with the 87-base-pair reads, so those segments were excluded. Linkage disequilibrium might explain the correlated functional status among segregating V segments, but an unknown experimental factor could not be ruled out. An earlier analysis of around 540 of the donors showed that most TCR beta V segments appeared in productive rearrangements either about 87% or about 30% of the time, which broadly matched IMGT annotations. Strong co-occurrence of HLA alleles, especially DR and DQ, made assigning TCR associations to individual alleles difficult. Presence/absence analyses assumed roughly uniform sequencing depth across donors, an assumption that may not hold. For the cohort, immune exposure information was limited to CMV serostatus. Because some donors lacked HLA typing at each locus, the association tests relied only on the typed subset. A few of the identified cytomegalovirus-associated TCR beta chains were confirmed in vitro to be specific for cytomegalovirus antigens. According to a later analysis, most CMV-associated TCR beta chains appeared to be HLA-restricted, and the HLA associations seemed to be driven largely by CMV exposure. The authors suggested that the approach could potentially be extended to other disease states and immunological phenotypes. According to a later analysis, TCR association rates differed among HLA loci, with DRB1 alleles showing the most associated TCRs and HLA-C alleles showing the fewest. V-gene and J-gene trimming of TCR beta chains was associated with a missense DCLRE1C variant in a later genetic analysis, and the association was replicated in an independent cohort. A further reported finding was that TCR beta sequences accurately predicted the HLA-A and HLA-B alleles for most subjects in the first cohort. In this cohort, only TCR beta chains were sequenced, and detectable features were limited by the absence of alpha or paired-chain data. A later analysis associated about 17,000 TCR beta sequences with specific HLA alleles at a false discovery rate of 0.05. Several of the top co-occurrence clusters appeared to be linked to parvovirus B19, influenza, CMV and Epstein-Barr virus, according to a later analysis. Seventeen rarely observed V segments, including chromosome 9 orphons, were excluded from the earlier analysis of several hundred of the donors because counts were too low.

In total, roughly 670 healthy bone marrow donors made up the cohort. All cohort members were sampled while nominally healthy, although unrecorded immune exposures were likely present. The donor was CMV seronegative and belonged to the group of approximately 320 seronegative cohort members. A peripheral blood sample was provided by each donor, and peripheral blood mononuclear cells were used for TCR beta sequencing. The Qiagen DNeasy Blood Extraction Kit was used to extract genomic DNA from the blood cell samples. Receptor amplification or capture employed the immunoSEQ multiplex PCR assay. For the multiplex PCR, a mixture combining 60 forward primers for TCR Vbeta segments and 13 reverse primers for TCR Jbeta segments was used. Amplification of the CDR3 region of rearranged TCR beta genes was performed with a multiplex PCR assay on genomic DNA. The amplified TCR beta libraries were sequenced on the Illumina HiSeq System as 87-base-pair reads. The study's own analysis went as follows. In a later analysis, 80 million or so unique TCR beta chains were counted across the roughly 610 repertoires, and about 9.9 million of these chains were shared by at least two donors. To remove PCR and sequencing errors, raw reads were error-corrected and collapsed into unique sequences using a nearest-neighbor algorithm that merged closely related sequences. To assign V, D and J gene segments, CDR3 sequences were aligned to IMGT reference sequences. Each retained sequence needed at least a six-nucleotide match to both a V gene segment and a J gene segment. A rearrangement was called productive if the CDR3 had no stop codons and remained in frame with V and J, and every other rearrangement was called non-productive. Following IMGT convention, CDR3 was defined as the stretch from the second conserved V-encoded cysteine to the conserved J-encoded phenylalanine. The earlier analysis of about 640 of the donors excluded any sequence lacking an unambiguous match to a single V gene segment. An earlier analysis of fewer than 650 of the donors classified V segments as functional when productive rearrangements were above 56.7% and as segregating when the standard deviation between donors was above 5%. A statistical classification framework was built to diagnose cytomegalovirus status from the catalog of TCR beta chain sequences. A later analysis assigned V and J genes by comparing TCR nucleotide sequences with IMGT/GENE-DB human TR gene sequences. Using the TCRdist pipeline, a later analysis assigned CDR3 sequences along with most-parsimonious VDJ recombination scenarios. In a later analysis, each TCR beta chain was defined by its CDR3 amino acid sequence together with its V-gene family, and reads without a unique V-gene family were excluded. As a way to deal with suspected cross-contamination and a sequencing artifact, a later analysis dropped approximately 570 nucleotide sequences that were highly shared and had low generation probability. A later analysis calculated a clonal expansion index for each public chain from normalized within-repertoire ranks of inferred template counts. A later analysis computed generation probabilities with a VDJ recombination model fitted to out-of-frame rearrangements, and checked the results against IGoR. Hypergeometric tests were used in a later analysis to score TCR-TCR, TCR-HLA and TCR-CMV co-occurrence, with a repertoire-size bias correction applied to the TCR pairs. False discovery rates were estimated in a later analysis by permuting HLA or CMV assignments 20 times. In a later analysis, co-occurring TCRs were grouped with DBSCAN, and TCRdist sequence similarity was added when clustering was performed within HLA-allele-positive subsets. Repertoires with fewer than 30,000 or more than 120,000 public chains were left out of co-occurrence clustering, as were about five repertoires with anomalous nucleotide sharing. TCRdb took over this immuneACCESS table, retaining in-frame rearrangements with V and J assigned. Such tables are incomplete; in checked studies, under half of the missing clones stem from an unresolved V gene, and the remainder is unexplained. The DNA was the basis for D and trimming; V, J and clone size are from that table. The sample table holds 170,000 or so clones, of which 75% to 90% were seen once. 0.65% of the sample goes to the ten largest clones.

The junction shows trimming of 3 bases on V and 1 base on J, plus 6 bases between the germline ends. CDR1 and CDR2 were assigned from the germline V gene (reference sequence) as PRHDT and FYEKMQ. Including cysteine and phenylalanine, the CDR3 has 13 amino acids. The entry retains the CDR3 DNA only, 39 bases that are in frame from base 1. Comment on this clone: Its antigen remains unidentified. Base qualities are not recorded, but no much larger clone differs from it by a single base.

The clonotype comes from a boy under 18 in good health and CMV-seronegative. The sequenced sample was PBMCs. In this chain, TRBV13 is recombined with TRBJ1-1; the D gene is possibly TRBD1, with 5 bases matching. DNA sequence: TGTGCCAGCAGCTTTAGGGGGAACACTGAAGCTTTCTTT. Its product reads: CASSFRGNTEAFF.